A single sample gave rise to the 30 T cell receptor beta chains below, sequenced in a study of blood T cells in healthy people across ages. With a J-beta primer mix and a sample-barcoded 5' primer, a second PCR ran roughly 7 to 11 cycles. MiXCR, applied by TCRdb to the 5' RACE reads, yields one record per CDR3 protein. The table records about 1.8 million distinct CDR3 sequences, less than 50% of them present only once. The specimen was blood. The receptors were gathered from a woman aged 35 to 49 in good health.

This sequence joins TRBV13 and TRBJ2-1; D remains ambiguous. V lost 5 bases to trimming and J lost 8 bases, with 10 bases between them. The germline V gene encodes CDR1 PRHDT and CDR2 FYEKMQ (reference sequence). This CDR3 is 12 amino acids long. This chain's CDR3 is CASSQMVDEQFF. CDR3 nucleotide sequence: TGTGCCAGCAGCCAAATGGTCGATGAGCAGTTCTTC.

The genes are TRBV25-1 and TRBJ2-1; D unclear. Between the trimmed V and J ends, which lost 4 bases and 4 bases, there was a span of 5 bases. Germline V gene sequence: CDR1 MGHDK, CDR2 SYGVNS. This CDR3 comprises 12 residues. CDR3 protein: CASSVRYNEQFF. DNA for the CDR3: TGTGCCAGCAGTGTAAGATACAATGAGCAGTTCTTC.

This clonotype was found a few times. The J gene is TRBJ1-5, the V gene TRBV12-3 or TRBV12-4; possible D gene TRBD1, 5 bases. The CDR3 is 15 amino acids. V gave up 6 bases and J gave up 6 bases, with 18 bases separating them. The CDR3, as DNA: TGTGCCAGCAGCCCCACCACAGGTCGGGGTCAGCCCCAGCATTTT. Its translation: CASSPTTGRGQPQHF.

The chain uses TRBV20-1 and TRBJ1-5, with D possibly matching TRBD1 (5 bases). The CDR3 runs 17 residues. Germline CDR1 is DFQATT and CDR2 is SNEGSKA (reference sequence). Trimming took off 0 bases at V and 1 base at J, with 16 bases between the two ends. DNA for the CDR3: TGCAGTGCTAGAGATTCCGGGCGGGCAGGGAGCAATCAGCCCCAGCATTTT. It encodes CSARDSGRAGSNQPQHF.

CDR3 sequence reads: CASSRSSGTETEQFF. Written as DNA, the CDR3 is TGTGCCAGCAGCCGTTCAAGCGGGACCGAGACTGAGCAGTTCTTC. This rearrangement joins TRBV3-1 to TRBJ2-1; TRBD2 aligns across 7 bases. This CDR3 has 15 amino acids. Germline values: CDR1 LGHDT, CDR2 YNNKEL (reference sequence). V trimming: 4 bases; J trimming: 9 bases; junction bases outside the gene matches: 12.

This clonotype has a single count. V gene TRBV28 combines with J gene TRBJ2-5; TRBD2 matches at 11 bases. The CDR3 is 18 residues long. Germline V gene sequence: CDR1 MDHEN, CDR2 SYDVKM. V lost 4 bases, J lost 2 bases, and 12 bases stayed unmatched. The CDR3 DNA reads as TGTGCCAGCAGTTGGGGGGTGGGACTAGCGGTCTCACAAGAGACCCAGTACTTC. Amino acid sequence: CASSWGVGLAVSQETQYF.

This chain joins TRBV6-2 or TRBV6-3 and TRBJ1-5; tentative D call: TRBD1 (5 bases). Germline V CDR1 and CDR2: MNHEY, SVGEGT. Deletions cut 0 bases from V and 7 bases from J, with 22 bases between. CDR3 length: 18 amino acids. The CDR3 nucleotides read TGTGCCAGCAGTTACTCGATGGCCGCTTACGGCGGGACCCAGCCCCAGCATTTT. Translating it yields CASSYSMAAYGGTQPQHF.

V and J are TRBV10-3 and TRBJ1-2; D remains ambiguous. CDR3 length: 13 amino acids. Deletions cut 2 bases from V and 5 bases from J, with 9 bases between. Germline V gene sequence: CDR1 ENHRY, CDR2 SYGVKD. The chain's CDR3 is CAISEADQYGYTF. In nucleotides, the CDR3 is TGTGCCATCAGTGAGGCAGACCAGTATGGCTACACCTTC.

This rearrangement joins TRBV12-3 or TRBV12-4 to TRBJ2-5; D may be TRBD2 (5 bases). The V and J ends lost 8 bases and 1 base respectively, with 11 bases between them. The CDR3 has 13 amino acids. CDR3: CASRNGVQETQYF. CDR3 DNA: TGTGCCAGCCGGAACGGGGTCCAAGAGACCCAGTACTTC.

This chain joins TRBV12-3 or TRBV12-4 and TRBJ1-2, with D possibly TRBD1 on 5 matching bases. The CDR3 covers 15 residues. The V and J ends lost 3 bases and 6 bases respectively, with 17 bases between them. Here the CDR3 reads CASSFSAGYLNGYTF. The CDR3 DNA sequence: TGTGCCAGCAGTTTCTCGGCAGGGTACTTAAATGGCTACACCTTC.

This clonotype was detected only a few times. V is TRBV7-2 and J is TRBJ1-6; weak D call: TRBD1 (5 bases). CDR3 length: 14 amino acids. Trimming removed 5 bases at V and 7 bases at J, with 12 bases between. CDR1 and CDR2 (germline): SGHTA, FQGNSA. CDR3 protein: CASSHPGGNSPLHF. The CDR3 DNA follows: TGTGCCAGCAGCCACCCTGGGGGGAATTCACCCCTCCACTTT. Together with reference TRBV7-2 and TRBJ1-6, the CDR3 gives the full variable domain: GAGVSQSPSNKVTEKGKDVELRCDPISGHTALYWYRQSLGQGLEFLIYFQGNSAPDKSGLPSDRFSAERTGGSVSTLTIQRTQQEDSAVYLCASSHPGGNSPLHFGNGTRLTVT.

The V and J genes are TRBV29-1 and TRBJ1-1; a possible D gene is TRBD1 (5 bases). Germline CDR1 is SQVTM and CDR2 is ANQGSEA. This CDR3 is built from 14 residues. The V end was cut by 6 bases, the J end by 1 base, with 15 bases between. This CDR3 reads CSVEPRTPNTEAFF. DNA for the CDR3: TGCAGCGTAGAACCGAGGACACCGAACACTGAAGCTTTCTTT.

For this clonotype: Its ends do not fully match the called genes, so a read error is possible. The chain uses TRBV7-2 and TRBJ2-5, with D possibly matching TRBD1 (8 bases). The germline V gene has CDR1 SGHTA and CDR2 FQGNSA. The CDR3 sequence is 16 residues long. In nucleotides, the CDR3 is TGTGTCAGCAGCGTTAGGACAGGGAGGGTGAGGGAGACCCAGTACTTC. Amino acid sequence: CVSSVRTGRVRETQYF.

This clonotype has a count of ten or more. This rearrangement joins TRBV7-2 to TRBJ2-3, with D tentatively TRBD1 or TRBD2 (5 bases each). Germline values: CDR1 SGHTA, CDR2 FQGNSA. The CDR3 loop spans 14 amino acids. Trimming removed 5 bases at V and 5 bases at J, with 14 bases between. The CDR3 spells CASSNEGRVDTQYF. The CDR3, as DNA: TGTGCCAGCAGCAACGAGGGACGCGTAGATACGCAGTATTTT.

The genes are TRBV7-9 and TRBJ2-6; 9 bases are a match to TRBD1. CDR3 length: 14 amino acids. The V gene's germline CDR1 is SEHNR and CDR2 FQNEAQ (reference sequence). Losses at the gene ends were 6 bases for V and 12 bases for J; bases not matched to a gene: 9. DNA of the CDR3: TGTGCCAGCAGAGAGACAGGGGGTGGGGCCGTCCTGACTTTC. Amino acids: CASRETGGGAVLTF.

The chain couples TRBV6-5 to TRBJ2-1, with 7 nucleotides matching TRBD2. The CDR3 is made up of 13 amino acids. Germline V gene data show CDR1 as MNHEY and CDR2 as SVGAGI. V gave up 1 base and J gave up 9 bases; unmatched junction bases: 3. CDR3 bases: TGTGCCAGCAGTTACTTGACTAGCTCTGAGCAGTTCTTC. Residues: CASSYLTSSEQFF.

J is TRBJ2-7 and V is TRBV20-1; 7 bases fit TRBD2. Per germline, CDR1 DFQATT and CDR2 SNEGSKA (reference sequence). This CDR3 contains 14 residues. After removal of 3 bases from V and 3 bases from J, the junction contained 8 bases not matched to a gene. The CDR3 reads CSASDGRHHYEQYF. In DNA form, the CDR3 reads TGCAGTGCTAGTGACGGGAGGCACCACTACGAGCAGTACTTC.

This clonotype was seen more than once but under ten times. J is TRBJ2-1 and V is TRBV19; TRBD1 agrees at 9 bases. Trimming cost V 4 bases and J 3 bases; bases outside gene matches: 10. CDR1 and CDR2 (germline): LNHDA, SQIVND (reference sequence). This CDR3 has 17 amino acids. The CDR3 reads CASSTVPGQGYYNEQFF. The CDR3 DNA reads as TGTGCCAGTAGTACCGTCCCGGGACAGGGCTACTACAATGAGCAGTTCTTC.

This clonotype was observed a few times. The chain carries TRBV5-8 and TRBJ1-6; a weak D match, TRBD1 (6 bases). There are 13 residues in the CDR3. V lost 4 bases and J 9 bases, leaving 11 bases between the germline ends. The V gene's germline CDR1 is SGHTS and CDR2 YDEGEE. The CDR3 DNA is TGTGCCAGCAGCATTACAGGGACTTCACCCCTCCACTTT. As protein: CASSITGTSPLHF.

The rearrangement links TRBV7-2 to TRBJ2-7; weak D call: TRBD2 (7 bases). Trimming pared 3 bases from V and 6 bases from J, leaving 15 bases between. This CDR3 comprises 14 residues. Germline V gene data show CDR1 as SGHTA and CDR2 as FQGNSA. The CDR3 bases are TGTGCCAGCAGCTTTGGGGGGGCTGGTATCGAGCAGTACTTC. This encodes CASSFGGAGIEQYF.

This chain joins TRBV15 and TRBJ2-1; D remains unclear. V was clipped by 3 bases and J by 10 bases, with 19 bases between them. The CDR3 has 15 residues. Germline CDR1 reads LNHNV; CDR2 reads YYDKDF (reference sequence). The CDR3 sequence: CATSSLEQPNQEQFF. DNA of the CDR3: TGTGCCACCAGCAGCCTGGAACAGCCGAACCAGGAGCAGTTCTTC. The entire variable domain, with the rest obtained from reference TRBV15 and TRBJ2-1, is as follows: DAMVIQNPRYQVTQFGKPVTLSCSQTLNHNVMYWYQQKSSQAPKLLFHYYDKDFNNEADTPDNFQSRRPNTSFCFLDIRSPGLGDTAMYLCATSSLEQPNQEQFFGPGTRLTVL.

The chain has TRBV6-2 or TRBV6-3 and TRBJ1-2; no clear D. CDR1 is MNHEY, CDR2 SVGEGT, per germline. This CDR3 region has 13 residues. Trimming took off 7 bases at V and 4 bases at J, with 13 bases between the two ends. The CDR3 nucleotides read TGTGCCAGCACCATAACGGGAGTCTATGGCTACACCTTC. The encoded protein is CASTITGVYGYTF.

The J gene is TRBJ1-2, the V gene TRBV20-1; the D is unclear. Trimming took off 6 bases at V and 4 bases at J, with 18 bases between the two ends. The length of the CDR3 is 14 residues. In germline, CDR1 is DFQATT, CDR2 SNEGSKA (reference sequence). CDR3 residues: CSAIPGLRAYGYTF. The DNA of the CDR3 is TGCAGTGCCATCCCCGGACTTAGGGCCTATGGCTACACCTTC.

This clonotype has more than one count but fewer than ten. The chain uses TRBV4-3 and TRBJ2-7; D gene unclear. This CDR3 comprises 15 residues. CDR1 and CDR2 from the germline V gene are LGHNA and YSLEER. V was cut by 2 bases and J by 2 bases, with 13 bases left in between. This CDR3 is CASSQSLSETYEQYF. The CDR3 DNA follows: TGCGCCAGCAGCCAATCGCTCTCAGAGACCTACGAGCAGTACTTC.

In this sample, this clonotype turned up a few times. The chain employs TRBV7-2 and TRBJ1-6; D not resolved. CDR3 length: 15 residues. Germline V gene lookup returns CDR1 SGHTA and CDR2 FQGNSA. V lost 1 base and J lost 11, with 15 bases in between. The CDR3 loop is CASSLVQATLAPLHF. The CDR3 DNA sequence: TGTGCCAGCAGCTTAGTGCAGGCCACTTTGGCACCCCTCCACTTT.

V and J are TRBV6-2 or TRBV6-3 and TRBJ2-7; 9 bases fit TRBD2. V shed 7 bases and J 3 bases; nucleotides not matched to a gene: 7. The CDR3 loop spans 14 amino acids. Germline V CDR1 and CDR2: MNHEY, SVGEGT. CDR3 coding DNA: TGTGCCAGCAACCTAGCGGGGCCTCACTACGAGCAGTACTTC. This encodes CASNLAGPHYEQYF.

J is TRBJ2-6 and V is TRBV7-3; TRBD1 aligns across 7 bases. The germline CDR1 and CDR2 sequences are SGHTA and FQGTGA. CDR3 size: 18 residues. V lost 4 bases, J lost 0 bases, and 9 bases stayed unmatched. CDR3 in amino acids: CASSSVDRVSSGANVLTF. The CDR3 nucleotides are TGTGCCAGCAGCTCGGTCGACAGGGTCTCCTCTGGGGCCAACGTCCTGACTTTC.

This clonotype showed up just a few times. V usage is TRBV5-5 and J usage is TRBJ2-4; a possible D gene is TRBD1 (5 bases). V lost 2 bases and J 9 bases, leaving 24 bases between the germline ends. Germline-derived CDR1 and CDR2 are SGHKS and YYEKEE (reference sequence). The CDR3 spans 17 residues. The CDR3 loop reads CASSFSPHRSDDSIQYF. CDR3 sequence (DNA): TGTGCCAGCAGCTTTTCTCCTCACAGGTCGGATGATAGCATTCAGTACTTC.

The chain employs TRBV28 and TRBJ1-2, with D maybe TRBD1 (5 bases). The CDR3 has 14 amino acids. V was pared by 5 bases and J by 5 bases, with 15 bases between. Germline CDR1 reads MDHEN; CDR2 reads SYDVKM. CDR3 coding DNA: TGTGCCAGCAGTCTTGGGACTCCCCTTTATGGCTACACCTTC. Translating it yields CASSLGTPLYGYTF.

The chain is built from TRBV15 and TRBJ1-5; no reliable D call. There are 14 residues in the CDR3. V lost 4 bases and J 0 bases, leaving 7 bases between the germline ends. Germline loops: CDR1 LNHNV, CDR2 YYDKDF (reference sequence). The CDR3 sequence is CATSKGFSNQPQHF. In DNA, the CDR3 is TGTGCCACCAGCAAAGGATTTAGCAATCAGCCCCAGCATTTT.